Here is one T cell receptor beta chain with its context. The germline gives CDR1 MDHEN, CDR2 SYDVKM. CDR3 size: 16 residues. Trimming took 5 bases from V and 1 from J; bases not matched to a gene: 6. These data belong to a study of human T cells and chemical hapten exposure. As for the study in general: Application of 0.01% DPC to the upper back was done by patch test, with a reading at 6 days.

Described time point: patch test 1, 2 weeks after DPC sensitization. Treatment indicated: therapeutic diphenylcyclopropenone sensitization with weekly scalp DPC. Phlebotomy was performed prior to application of every patch test. Original handling: Across samples, TCR counts had a median of roughly 97,000 and ranged from roughly 20,000 to 690,600. TCRdb recomputed calls from the RACE reads with MiXCR, one row per CDR3 protein. The authors' filters were not applied to this entry. The table lists approximately 400,000 distinct CDR3 sequences, around 5% of them singletons, with 2% to 2.5% in the top ten.

The chain is built from TRBV28 and TRBJ2-7; 12 nucleotides agree with TRBD2. The receptor comes from a woman aged 45-65 years with alopecia areata. Some clones in this sample may be carry-over from other donors' samples. This specimen consisted of whole blood, obtained in connection with sensitization to the hapten diphenylcyclopropenone (DPC). Written as DNA, the CDR3 is TGTGCCAGCAGTGTACGAACTAGCGGGGGGTCCTACGAGCAGTACTTC. It encodes CASSVRTSGGSYEQYF. Filled out from reference TRBV28 and TRBJ2-7, the complete variable domain reads DVKVTQSSRYLVKRTGEKVFLECVQDMDHENMFWYRQDPGLGLRLIYFSYDVKMKEKGDIPEGYSVSREKKERFSLILESASTNQTSMYLCASSVRTSGGSYEQYFGPGTRLTVT.